Presented here are 18 T cell receptor beta chains from one specimen sequenced in a study of T cells after yellow fever vaccination. In TCRdb, the 5' RACE reads were re-called with MiXCR into one record per CDR3 protein. The sample includes roughly 120,000 distinct CDR3 sequences, roughly 7.2% of them seen just once. The starting material was CD4+ T cells sorted from PBMCs, obtained 45 days after the first yellow fever vaccination. Every receptor here comes from a man younger than 35 who received the YFV17D yellow fever vaccine.

Remarks on this clonotype: This may arise from a read error, as a much more abundant clone is one base away. V usage is TRBV7-9 and J usage is TRBJ1-1; D gene ambiguous. The V end was cut by 5 bases, the J end by 5 bases, with 12 bases between. The CDR3 contains 13 residues. Germline V gives CDR1 SEHNR, CDR2 FQNEAQ (reference sequence). CDR3 nucleotide sequence: TGTGCCAGCAGCCGCGGATTGGATACTGAAGCTTTCTTT. Its protein is CASSRGLDTEAFF.

The chain combines TRBV3-1 with TRBJ1-2; 9 positions agree with TRBD1. The CDR3 sequence is 14 residues long. The V gene end was trimmed by 4 bases and the J gene end by 2 bases; junction bases not matched to a gene: 2. Germline V gene lookup returns CDR1 LGHDT and CDR2 YNNKEL (reference sequence). CDR3 protein: CASSRGTGNYGYTF. The CDR3, as DNA: TGTGCCAGCAGCCGGGGGACAGGGAACTATGGCTACACCTTC. Together with reference TRBV3-1 and TRBJ1-2, the CDR3 gives the full variable domain: DTAVSQTPKYLVTQMGNDKSIKCEQNLGHDTMYWYKQDSKKFLKIMFSYNNKELIINETVPNRFSPKSPDKAHLNLHINSLELGDSAVYFCASSRGTGNYGYTFGSGTRLTVV.

This chain connects TRBV5-1 to TRBJ1-2; 8 positions match TRBD1. This CDR3 is built from 14 residues. From germline, CDR1 is SGHRS and CDR2 YFSETQ. J lost 3 bases, V lost 3 bases, and 4 bases had no gene match. CDR3 residues: CASSSGQGHYGYTF. For the CDR3, the DNA is TGCGCCAGCAGCTCCGGACAGGGCCACTATGGCTACACCTTC. The full variable domain, rest sourced from reference TRBV5-1 and TRBJ1-2, is KAGVTQTPRYLIKTRGQQVTLSCSPISGHRSVSWYQQTPGQGLQFLFEYFSETQRNKGNFPGRFSGRQFSNSRSEMNVSTLELGDSALYLCASSSGQGHYGYTFGSGTRLTVV.

This clonotype appeared many times. The rearrangement joins TRBV5-1 to TRBJ1-5; D is possibly TRBD1 (6 bases). The CDR3 is made up of 13 amino acids. The V end lost 0 bases, the J end lost 7 bases, and 8 bases lay between the germline ends. From germline, CDR1 is SGHRS and CDR2 YFSETQ. The DNA of the CDR3 is TGCGCCAGCAGCTTGGAGGGGGTACAGCCCCAGCATTTT. It yields the protein CASSLEGVQPQHF.

This clonotype was counted at least ten times. The chain employs TRBV5-1 and TRBJ1-1; D is possibly TRBD1 (6 bases). V dropped 3 bases and J dropped 1 base, with 10 bases sitting between them. CDR1 and CDR2 from the germline V gene are SGHRS and YFSETQ. CDR3 length: 14 residues. CDR3 residues: CASSWSTGNTEAFF. Written as DNA, the CDR3 is TGCGCCAGCAGCTGGTCGACAGGGAACACTGAAGCTTTCTTT.

This clonotype came up a few times. The J gene is TRBJ2-7, the V gene TRBV7-2, with 7 bases identical to TRBD1. The ends lost 5 bases at V and 2 bases at J; junction bases unmatched: 6. This CDR3 has 14 amino acids. CDR1 is SGHTA, CDR2 FQGNSA, per germline. The CDR3 nucleotides are TGTGCCAGCAGCCAGCGACAGGGACCCTACGAGCAGTACGTC. This codes for CASSQRQGPYEQYV.

Details on this clonotype: This may stem from a read error, because a much larger clone lies one nucleotide away. The rearrangement uses TRBV28 and TRBJ2-5; 7 bases agree with TRBD1. Germline assignment: CDR1 MDHEN and CDR2 SYDVKM. The CDR3 extends over 15 amino acids. Here the CDR3 DNA reads TGTGCCAGCGGTTTACTACAGGGGTCCGTCGAGACCCAGTACTTC. Its protein product is CASGLLQGSVETQYF.

This clonotype occurred a few times. The chain employs TRBV5-1 and TRBJ2-5; 12 nucleotides line up with TRBD1. The CDR3 sequence is 15 residues long. Germline lookup yields CDR1 SGHRS and CDR2 YFSETQ. V lost 0 bases to trimming and J lost 5 bases; unmatched junction nucleotides: 2. The CDR3 DNA follows: TGCGCCAGCAGCTTGGAGGGACAGGGGGCTGAGACCCAGTACTTC. This encodes CASSLEGQGAETQYF.

This clonotype was picked up many times. The chain employs TRBV5-1 and TRBJ2-7; D is ambiguous. The CDR3 length is 15 residues. V lost 1 base to trimming and J lost 0 bases, with 11 bases between them. Germline V CDR1 and CDR2: SGHRS, YFSETQ. CDR3 in DNA: TGCGCCAGCAGCTTGCTCGGCGGAAGCTCCTACGAGCAGTACGTC. It encodes CASSLLGGSSYEQYV.

A note on this clonotype: Since a much larger clone is just one base distant, this may be a read error. The V gene is TRBV5-1, the J gene TRBJ1-1; 7 bases are a match to TRBD1. Per germline, CDR1 SGHRS and CDR2 YFSETQ. The trim removed 4 bases at V and 0 bases at J, leaving 6 bases unmatched. This CDR3 spans 15 amino acids. CDR3 bases: TGCGCCAGCAGCCAGGACAGGCTCATGAACACTGAAGCTTTCTTT. Encoded protein: CASSQDRLMNTEAFF.

This clonotype was seen ten or more times. The V gene is TRBV18, the J gene TRBJ1-6; perhaps TRBD1 as D (5 bases). V was trimmed by 1 base and J by 10 bases, leaving 17 bases between them. Germline-derived CDR1 and CDR2 are KGHSH and LQKENI. The length of the CDR3 is 16 residues. The CDR3 reads CASSPRAARERSPLHF. The CDR3 nucleotides read TGTGCCAGCTCACCACGAGCGGCCAGGGAGAGGTCACCCCTCCACTTT.

This clonotype was seen ten or more times. This chain links TRBV7-6 with TRBJ2-1; TRBD1 matches 10 bases. Germline lookup yields CDR1 SGHVS and CDR2 FNYEAQ. This CDR3 is built from 17 residues. V lost 3 bases to trimming and J lost 7 bases; unmatched junction nucleotides: 12. The CDR3 coding sequence is TGTGCCAGCAGCTTCTATGCCGGGACAGGGGCAGGGAATGAGCAGTTCTTC. Translated, it gives CASSFYAGTGAGNEQFF.

This clonotype was seen ten or more times. J is TRBJ2-2 and V is TRBV7-3; D is undetermined. The CDR3 extends over 15 amino acids. Deletions cut 5 bases from V and 6 bases from J, with 16 bases between. Looked up from germline, CDR1 is SGHTA and CDR2 is FQGTGA. CDR3 DNA sequence: TGTGCCAGCAGCCCCGCCCGGACCCGTCCCGGGGAGCTGTTTTTT. Translating gives CASSPARTRPGELFF.

Many counts were recorded for this clonotype. The chain is built from TRBV7-9 and TRBJ2-5; TRBD2 matches 7 bases. Germline trimming cut 3 bases from V and 2 bases from J; bases unmatched to any gene: 9. The CDR3 loop spans 16 amino acids. Germline loops: CDR1 SEHNR, CDR2 FQNEAQ (reference sequence). CDR3 nucleotides: TGTGCCAGCAGCTTGGGGGTAGGGACTACACAAGAGACCCAGTACTTC. It translates to CASSLGVGTTQETQYF.

This clonotype was observed at least ten times. The V and J genes are TRBV27 and TRBJ1-1, with 10 bases aligning to TRBD1. This CDR3 is built from 16 residues. CDR1 and CDR2 (germline): MNHEY, SMNVEV (reference sequence). Trimming removed 4 bases from V and 4 bases from J; junction bases left unmatched: 9. The DNA of the CDR3 is TGTGCCAGCAGTTCCGGCGGCGGACAGGGGGGCACTGAAGCTTTCTTT. Encoded protein: CASSSGGGQGGTEAFF.

This clonotype was observed many times. The DNA for the CDR3 is TGTGCCAGCAGTAGCTCCTTTGGTAATGAGCAGTTCTTC. Translating it yields CASSSSFGNEQFF. V usage is TRBV12-3 or TRBV12-4 and J usage is TRBJ2-1; unclear D gene. The CDR3 extends over 13 amino acids. Trimming removed 5 bases from V and 7 bases from J, with 12 bases in between.

This clonotype was seen at least ten times. The chain carries TRBV5-6 and TRBJ1-2; D not resolved. Germline CDR1 SGHDT, CDR2 YYEEEE. The length of the CDR3 is 12 residues. The V end was cut by 4 bases, the J end by 7 bases, with 11 bases between. DNA for the CDR3: TGTGCCAGCAGCCAGATCCCAGGTGGCTACACCTTC. Translation gives CASSQIPGGYTF. Full variable domain (rest looked up from reference TRBV5-6 and TRBJ1-2): DAGVTQSPTHLIKTRGQQVTLRCSPKSGHDTVSWYQQALGQGPQFIFQYYEEEERQRGNFPDRFSGHQFPNYSSELNVNALLLGDSALYLCASSQIPGGYTFGSGTRLTVV.

The J gene is TRBJ1-2, the V gene TRBV19, with 10 bases matching TRBD1. V was pared by 4 bases and J by 7 bases, with 6 bases of the junction left unmatched. Per the germline V gene, CDR1 is LNHDA and CDR2 is SQIVND (reference sequence). The CDR3 covers 14 residues. CDR3 nucleotide sequence: TGTGCCAGTAGTAGACCGACAGGGGGCTTTGGCTACACCTTC. It is translated as CASSRPTGGFGYTF.